The rows below give T cell receptor beta chains drawn from one sample of a study of shared clonotypes between healthy human individuals. Here immunoSEQ multiplex PCR was the method, and the copy in TCRdb shows in-frame clones only, minus some. The sample has 2.3 million or so clones, roughly 93% seen once; the top ten hold about 0.39%. Sequencing used naive CD4+ T cells from PBMCs. The receptors stem from a man younger than 35 in good health. Some clones in this sample may be carry-over from other donors' samples. Each CDR3 is given with its conserved first and last residue. D genes are given only for firm matches. Only some rows state a clone size, as once, few, many or a class for expanded clones.

.	TRBV7-8	TRBD1	TRBJ1-2	TGTGCCAGCATCTCGACAGGGACGGTCTTCGATGGCTACACCTTC	CASISTGTVFDGYTF
.	TRBV11-2	TRBD1	TRBJ2-1	TGTGCCAGCAGCCCACAGACAGGGTCTGAGCAGTTCTTC	CASSPQTGSEQFF
.	TRBV11-1	.	TRBJ2-7	TGTGCCAGCAGCCGGACCAGGGGATCCTACGAGCAGTACTTC	CASSRTRGSYEQYF
.	TRBV7-9	TRBD1	TRBJ1-2	TGTGCCAGCACCGGGACAGGTTCTCTCGGGAGCTACACCTTC	CASTGTGSLGSYTF
.	TRBV27	TRBD2	TRBJ2-7	TGTGCCAGCAGTTTCTCTAGCGGGAGTTATGTCGAGCAGTACTTC	CASSFSSGSYVEQYF
.	TRBV5-4	.	TRBJ1-2	TGTGCCAGCAGCTTCGGCCAGGGTTTTAACTATGGCTACACCTTC	CASSFGQGFNYGYTF
.	TRBV9	.	TRBJ2-2	TGTGCCAGCAGCGTTAGACAAAACACCGGGGAGCTGTTTTTT	CASSVRQNTGELFF
.	TRBV7-2	.	TRBJ2-7	TGTGCCAGCAGCCCTCCCAACAGGGCCGAGCAGTACTTC	CASSPPNRAEQYF
.	TRBV6-4	TRBD1	TRBJ1-1	TGTGCCAGCAGGGGACAGGGGGCCACTGAAGCTTTCTTT	CASRGQGATEAFF
.	TRBV4-2	.	TRBJ1-1	TGTGCCAGCAGCCACTCTAAGGCAGGGGTCACTGAAGCTTTCTTT	CASSHSKAGVTEAFF
.	TRBV29-1	TRBD1	TRBJ2-2	TGCAGCGTTTCCAGGGGGAATACCGGGGAGCTGTTTTTT	CSVSRGNTGELFF
.	TRBV9	.	TRBJ2-3	TGTGCCAGCAACCGGGGGAGCAGGGATACGCAGTATTTT	CASNRGSRDTQYF
once	TRBV7-6	.	TRBJ1-2	TGTGCCAGCAGCTTAGGACCCAATACTAACTATGGCTACACCTTC	CASSLGPNTNYGYTF